This T cell receptor (beta chain) is from a study of cytomegalovirus exposure and HLA in healthy donors. Turning to the study itself: A later analysis reported the approximately 120 validation repertoires used the same platform as the 550 to 700 first-cohort repertoires.

The CDR3 runs to 16 residues. CDR1 and CDR2 (germline): SGDLS, YYNGEE. The V segment lost 0 bases and the J segment 8 bases; nucleotides outside the gene matches: 10. Generated by immunoSEQ multiplex PCR, the TCRdb table keeps only in-frame clones and is missing some. Here the sample spans around 60,000 clones, 96% being singletons. The TCR sequence derives from a woman aged 18-29 years in good health and CMV-seronegative. The chain has TRBV9 and TRBJ2-1; 8 bases fit TRBD2. Sequenced sample: PBMCs. The CDR3 region is CASSVAGGAPGDEQFF. The CDR3 DNA follows: TGTGCCAGCAGCGTAGCCGGGGGGGCCCCCGGGGATGAGCAGTTCTTC.